The 5 T cell receptor beta chains presented below share a single source sample, sequenced in a study of cytomegalovirus exposure and HLA in healthy donors. PCR used 60 Vbeta primers and 13 Jbeta primers. The data were produced by immunoSEQ multiplex PCR, yet TCRdb's version contains in-frame clones alone and is incomplete. The sample records roughly 130,000 clones, roughly 82% being singletons. Sequencing was done on a sample of PBMCs. All receptors derive from a male donor in good health and CMV-seropositive.

Points on this clone: One end of the junction varies from germline; a read error may be responsible. The chain employs TRBV7-7 and TRBJ1-5; possible D gene TRBD1, 5 bases. Germline V lookup: CDR1 SSHAT, CDR2 FNYEAQ (reference sequence). CDR3 size: 19 residues. In DNA form, the CDR3 reads TGTGCTAGCAGCCCGCCGGCCCCCGAGAACCCCAGGGTGCAACAGCCCCAGCATTTT. Translating gives CASSPPAPENPRVQQPQHF.

V usage is TRBV25-1 and J usage is TRBJ2-7; 9 nucleotides match TRBD2. Germline values: CDR1 MGHDK, CDR2 SYGVNS. The junction had 15 bases not matched to a gene; V was cut back by 3 bases and J by 6 bases. The CDR3 contains 17 residues. The CDR3 bases are TGTGCCAGCAGTGAGCAAAAAAGGCCTAGCGGGATTCGCGAGCAGTACTTC. Residues: CASSEQKRPSGIREQYF.

V is TRBV30 and J is TRBJ2-5; the D gene is possibly TRBD1 (5 bases). V shed 1 base and J shed 2 bases, with 8 bases lying between them. Germline V gene lookup returns CDR1 GTSNPN and CDR2 SVGIG (reference sequence). This CDR3 is built from 13 residues. The chain's CDR3 is CAWSGQPQETQYF. The CDR3 DNA is TGTGCCTGGAGTGGACAGCCACAAGAGACCCAGTACTTC.

The chain combines TRBV7-8 with TRBJ2-2; TRBD2 might be the D (5 bases). V shed 1 base and J shed 3 bases, with 18 bases lying between them. Germline loops: CDR1 SGHVS, CDR2 FQNEAQ. This CDR3 contains 18 residues. The CDR3 spells CASSLVVREGDDTGELFF. CDR3 DNA: TGTGCCAGCAGCTTAGTGGTTCGAGAGGGAGACGACACCGGGGAGCTGTTTTTT. Drawing the rest from reference TRBV7-8 and TRBJ2-2, the complete variable domain is GAGVSQSPRYKVAKRGQDVALRCDPISGHVSLFWYQQALGQGPEFLTYFQNEAQLDKSGLPSDRFFAERPEGSVSTLKIQRTQQEDSAVYLCASSLVVREGDDTGELFFGEGSRLTVL.

Only a few counts were recorded for this clone. This chain connects TRBV7-3 to TRBJ1-1; possible D gene TRBD1, 6 bases. V lost 4 bases and J 3 bases, leaving 18 bases between the germline ends. This CDR3 comprises 16 residues. The germline V gene encodes CDR1 SGHTA and CDR2 FQGTGA. Written as DNA, the CDR3 is TGTGCCAGCAGCTCTAGGGCGGGGGCCTCCCACACTGAAGCTTTCTTT. Encoded protein: CASSSRAGASHTEAFF.